This T cell receptor beta chain was recovered during a study of blood T cell repertoires in COVID-19. Looking at the study overall: The United States, Italy and Spain supplied acute and convalescent COVID-19 samples. Sample material is recorded as cDNA or gDNA derived from T cells, B-cell-depleted T cells, or PBMCs.

In the original workflow: Researchers report that nucleated cell counts were estimated from reference gene primer amplification. Libraries were prepared by immunoSEQ multiplex PCR; TCRdb keeps only in-frame clonotypes and omits some of them. That table furnishes V, J and clone size, whereas the DNA furnished D and trimming. The sample has under 150,000 clones, roughly 79% seen once. V lost 0 bases to trimming and J lost 0 bases; unmatched junction nucleotides: 3. In germline, CDR1 is SGHDN, CDR2 FVKESK. The CDR3 loop spans 17 amino acids. Sequenced input: peripheral blood. This sequence originates from a human donor in a cohort sampled during active COVID-19. The chain combines TRBV14 with TRBJ2-3; TRBD2 agrees at 10 bases. CDR3 protein: CASSQDLAGASTDTQYF. Written as DNA, the CDR3 is TGTGCCAGCAGCCAAGATCTAGCGGGGGCTAGCACAGATACGCAGTATTTT.